The 22 T cell receptor beta chains reported below all come from one sample, sequenced in a study of cytomegalovirus exposure and HLA in healthy donors. The PCR ran on 60 Vbeta and 13 Jbeta primers. Sequencing was performed with immunoSEQ multiplex PCR; in TCRdb, only in-frame clones are kept and a portion is missing. The repertoire holds about 130,000 clones, with about 80% as singletons. The specimen sequenced was PBMCs. All receptors come from a man aged 40-50 years in good health and CMV-seronegative.

This clone was found a few times. This sequence joins TRBV2 and TRBJ2-7; D is unresolved. The CDR3 consists of 15 residues. Germline-derived CDR1 and CDR2 are SNHLY and FYNNEI. The germline V and J ends were trimmed by 1 base and 0 bases, with 10 bases remaining between them. The CDR3 coding sequence is TGTGCCAGCAGTGAAGGGCCTCCCCCCTCCTACGAGCAGTACTTC. Amino acids: CASSEGPPPSYEQYF.

This chain uses TRBV10-3 with TRBJ1-6, with TRBD1 identical over 9 bases. The V gene end was trimmed by 8 bases and the J gene end by 7 bases; junction bases not matched to a gene: 6. CDR1 and CDR2 from the germline V gene are ENHRY and SYGVKD. There are 14 residues in the CDR3. This CDR3 reads CAIGRDRDNSPLHF. The DNA for the CDR3 is TGTGCCATCGGTCGGGACAGGGACAATTCACCCCTCCACTTT.

The chain is built from TRBV29-1 and TRBJ2-5; 11 bases are shared with TRBD2. This CDR3 has 15 residues. Germline values: CDR1 SQVTM, CDR2 ANQGSEA. With V trimmed by 2 bases and J by 2 bases, 4 bases remained unmatched. The CDR3 DNA is TGCAGCGTTGAACCGGGACTAGCGGCACAAGAGACCCAGTACTTC. It yields the protein CSVEPGLAAQETQYF.

This chain connects TRBV7-3 to TRBJ2-5, with 8 bases that match TRBD2. V trimming: 5 bases; J trimming: 4 bases; junction bases outside the gene matches: 6. The CDR3 spans 14 residues. The germline V gene encodes CDR1 SGHTA and CDR2 FQGTGA. The CDR3 DNA follows: TGTGCCAGCAGCCCCGGGACTAGTGGAGAGACCCAGTACTTC. This codes for CASSPGTSGETQYF. Variable domain in full (rest from reference TRBV7-3 and TRBJ2-5): GAGVSQTPSNKVTEKGKYVELRCDPISGHTALYWYRQSLGQGPEFLIYFQGTGAADDSGLPNDRFFAVRPEGSVSTLKIQRTERGDSAVYLCASSPGTSGETQYFGPGTRLLVL.

This clone has only one observation. V usage is TRBV6-1 and J usage is TRBJ2-7; 9 bases align to TRBD1. Germline values: CDR1 MNHNS, CDR2 SASEGT. The CDR3 has 17 amino acids. V was clipped by 4 bases and J by 4 bases; unmatched bases: 14. Here the CDR3 DNA reads TGTGCCAGCAGTGCGGAAGTCGGTACAGGGGGCTGGTACGAGCAGTACTTC. Its protein is CASSAEVGTGGWYEQYF.

The chain is built from TRBV7-2 and TRBJ2-1; D is perhaps TRBD2 (7 bases). The ends were cut back, 5 bases at V and 4 bases at J, with 18 bases in the middle. There are 16 residues in the CDR3. Germline assignment: CDR1 SGHTA and CDR2 FQGNSA. CDR3 sequence: CASSRGAGALYNEQFF. Here the CDR3 DNA reads TGTGCCAGCAGCCGGGGGGCGGGGGCCTTATACAATGAGCAGTTCTTC.

The chain employs TRBV2 and TRBJ2-1, with D perhaps TRBD1 (7 bases). Germline V gene lookup returns CDR1 SNHLY and CDR2 FYNNEI. V lost 7 bases and J 7 bases, leaving 14 bases between the germline ends. The CDR3 has 13 amino acids. CDR3 sequence (DNA): TGTGCCAGCACCCCCCAGGGGGGAAATGAGCAGTTCTTC. It yields the protein CASTPQGGNEQFF.

The CDR3 DNA follows: TGTGCCAGCAGGGTTGACAGGGGAGGCAATCAGCCCCAGCATTTT. This gives the protein CASRVDRGGNQPQHF. V usage is TRBV6-5 and J usage is TRBJ1-5; 8 nucleotides agree with TRBD1. The CDR3 loop spans 15 amino acids. Germline V CDR1 and CDR2: MNHEY, SVGAGI. The V gene end was trimmed by 6 bases and the J gene end by 2 bases; junction bases not matched to a gene: 6.

The chain carries TRBV27 and TRBJ1-5, with D perhaps TRBD1 (5 bases). CDR3 length equals 13 residues. With 3 bases removed from V and 7 bases from J, the gap between germline ends came to 10 bases. Germline lookup yields CDR1 MNHEY and CDR2 SMNVEV (reference sequence). CDR3 in amino acids: CASSFQGGQPQHF. The CDR3 coding sequence is TGTGCCAGCAGTTTCCAGGGAGGACAGCCCCAGCATTTT.

The chain joins TRBV5-6 to TRBJ1-2; TRBD1 might be the D (6 bases). The CDR3 covers 15 residues. V lost 0 bases and J 4 bases, leaving 13 bases between the germline ends. Germline values: CDR1 SGHDT, CDR2 YYEEEE. The CDR3 spells CASSLEGGPGYGYTF. As DNA, the CDR3 is TGTGCCAGCAGCTTGGAAGGGGGACCCGGCTATGGCTACACCTTC.

The chain combines TRBV9 with TRBJ1-3, with D tentatively TRBD1 (5 bases). The CDR3 extends over 15 amino acids. Germline lookup yields CDR1 SGDLS and CDR2 YYNGEE. Trimming shortened V by 2 bases and J by 1 base, and 10 bases separated the two germline ends. The CDR3 DNA reads TGTGCCAGCAGCGTCCAGGGAACGTCTGGAAACACCATATATTTT. Its protein is CASSVQGTSGNTIYF.

This clone was detected only once. CDR3 sequence reads: CASSKGTGVVKNIQYF. In DNA form, the CDR3 reads TGTGCCAGCAGCAAAGGGACAGGGGTTGTCAAAAACATTCAGTACTTC. This chain uses TRBV21-1 with TRBJ2-4; no check of the table's D call, TRBD1, against the DNA was made. TRBV21-1 is marked as a pseudogene. The CDR3 is made up of 16 amino acids.

The chain uses TRBV6-1 and TRBJ1-2, with no clear D. The V end was cut by 2 bases, the J end by 4 bases, with 8 bases between. The CDR3 has 13 amino acids. Germline V CDR1 and CDR2: MNHNS, SASEGT. CDR3 loop: CASSESRSYGYTF. CDR3 in DNA: TGTGCCAGCAGTGAAAGCCGGAGCTATGGCTACACCTTC.

The chain links TRBV28 to TRBJ1-4, with D hard to call. Germline V gives CDR1 MDHEN, CDR2 SYDVKM. V was clipped by 7 bases and J by 3 bases, with 6 bases between them. The CDR3 has 12 amino acids. CDR3 loop: CASTVPNEKLFF. The CDR3 region has the DNA TGTGCCAGCACGGTACCTAATGAAAAACTGTTTTTT.

V is TRBV27 and J is TRBJ1-4, with a tentative D call TRBD1 (5 bases). This CDR3 has 14 residues. Trimming stripped 6 bases from V and 3 bases from J, with 11 bases between. The germline CDR1 and CDR2 sequences are MNHEY and SMNVEV (reference sequence). CDR3 sequence reads: CASSKGESNEKLFF. The CDR3 region has the DNA TGTGCCAGCAGCAAAGGGGAATCTAATGAAAAACTGTTTTTT.

A single count supports this clone. The V and J genes are TRBV4-2 and TRBJ1-6, with 10 bases lining up with TRBD1. This CDR3 comprises 16 residues. Germline CDR1 LGHNA, CDR2 YNFKEQ. V dropped 0 bases and J dropped 5; count of bases not matched to a gene: 1. CDR3 sequence (DNA): TGTGCCAGCAGCCAAGATGGGACAGGGGATAATTCACCCCTCCACTTT. Its protein is CASSQDGTGDNSPLHF.

This chain connects TRBV5-1 to TRBJ2-5; TRBD1 agrees at 10 bases. The CDR3 covers 15 residues. Germline V gene lookup returns CDR1 SGHRS and CDR2 YFSETQ. V shed 4 bases and J 3 bases; nucleotides not matched to a gene: 6. The CDR3, as DNA: TGCGCCAGCAGCCGCACCGGGACAGGGGAAGAGACCCAGTACTTC. It translates to CASSRTGTGEETQYF.

The chain employs TRBV28 and TRBJ2-1, with 8 bases matching TRBD1. CDR3 length equals 14 residues. Per the germline V gene, CDR1 is MDHEN and CDR2 is SYDVKM. J gave up 3 bases and V 10 bases, and 8 bases lay outside the gene matches. Here the CDR3 reads CATYPDRDYNEQFF. CDR3 DNA sequence: TGTGCCACCTACCCGGACAGGGACTACAATGAGCAGTTCTTC.

The rearrangement joins TRBV6-1 to TRBJ2-7; 8 bases agree with TRBD1. The length of the CDR3 is 15 residues. Germline CDR1 MNHNS, CDR2 SASEGT. V dropped 4 bases and J dropped 0; count of bases not matched to a gene: 5. CDR3 residues: CASSAGTGNSYEQYF. The CDR3 bases are TGTGCCAGCAGTGCCGGGACAGGCAACTCCTACGAGCAGTACTTC.

This clone has more than one count but fewer than ten. This chain joins TRBV2 and TRBJ1-1, with a tentative D call TRBD1 (5 bases). CDR3 length: 14 residues. From germline, CDR1 is SNHLY and CDR2 FYNNEI. V dropped 6 bases and J dropped 2 bases, with 13 bases sitting between them. The CDR3 here is CASSSRQINTEAFF. The CDR3 DNA follows: TGTGCCAGCAGCTCCCGACAGATTAACACTGAAGCTTTCTTT.

The rearrangement joins TRBV7-6 to TRBJ2-3; D possibly corresponds to TRBD1 (6 bases). Trimming stripped 2 bases from V and 5 bases from J, with 11 bases between. CDR3 length: 14 residues. The germline V gene encodes CDR1 SGHVS and CDR2 FNYEAQ. CDR3 amino acids: CASSLMGAQDTQYF. CDR3 bases: TGTGCCAGCAGCTTAATGGGGGCACAAGATACGCAGTATTTT. Full variable domain (missing parts from reference TRBV7-6 and TRBJ2-3): GAGVSQSPRYKVTKRGQDVALRCDPISGHVSLYWYRQALGQGPEFLTYFNYEAQQDKSGLPNDRFSAERPEGSISTLTIQRTEQRDSAMYRCASSLMGAQDTQYFGPGTRLTVL.

This rearrangement joins TRBV5-1 to TRBJ1-4; TRBD1 matches 8 bases. Losses at the gene ends were 4 bases for V and 7 bases for J; bases not matched to a gene: 6. CDR3 length equals 14 residues. CDR1 and CDR2 (germline): SGHRS, YFSETQ. CDR3 sequence: CASSGGTGGEKLFF. CDR3 coding DNA: TGCGCCAGCAGCGGGGGGACAGGCGGTGAAAAACTGTTTTTT. Looking up the rest from reference TRBV5-1 and TRBJ1-4 gives the full variable domain: KAGVTQTPRYLIKTRGQQVTLSCSPISGHRSVSWYQQTPGQGLQFLFEYFSETQRNKGNFPGRFSGRQFSNSRSEMNVSTLELGDSALYLCASSGGTGGEKLFFGSGTQLSVL.